Listed below are T cell receptor beta chains from one sample, sequenced in a study of T cell repertoires in ileal Crohn's disease. Sequencing was performed with immunoSEQ multiplex PCR; in TCRdb, only in-frame clones are kept and a portion is missing. Of 5,500 to 7,000 clones detected, 82% appear once; the ten largest clones hold roughly 13%. The source material was ileal tissue. The receptors were sampled from an adult with Crohn's disease. CDR3s include the opening cysteine and the closing phenylalanine or tryptophan. A D gene is named only where the DNA matches it firmly. The size entry is marked missing in some rows and otherwise reads once, few, many or a size class.

cdr3_aa cdr3_nt clone_size j_call d_call v_call
CASSVAPGQNTYEQYF TGTGCCAGCAGCGTAGCACCAGGCCAGAATACCTACGAGCAGTACTTC . TRBJ2-7 . TRBV9
CASSFGQGANTIYF TGTGCCAGCAGCTTTGGACAGGGAGCAAACACCATATATTTT . TRBJ1-3 TRBD1 TRBV7-8
CSATRVDEQFF TGCAGTGCTACCAGGGTGGATGAGCAGTTCTTC . TRBJ2-1 . TRBV20-1
CASSPRTSGHQVQYF TGTGCCAGCAGCCCCCGGACTAGCGGTCATCAGGTGCAGTACTTC . TRBJ2-7 TRBD2 TRBV11-2
CASSQGQETQYF TGTGCCAGCAGCCAGGGACAAGAGACCCAGTACTTC . TRBJ2-5 . TRBV2
CASSVVGSGGNTGELFF TGTGCCAGCAGCGTAGTAGGTAGCGGGGGGAACACCGGGGAGCTGTTTTTT . TRBJ2-2 TRBD2 TRBV9
CASIPDRGKAFF TGTGCCAGCATCCCGGACAGGGGGAAAGCTTTCTTT . TRBJ1-1 TRBD1 TRBV2
CASSPGTGFYTGELFF TGTGCCAGCAGCCCGGGGACAGGGTTCTACACCGGGGAGCTGTTTTTT . TRBJ2-2 TRBD1 TRBV7-9
CASSQRLAGTTDTQYF TGTGCCAGCAGCCAGAGACTAGCGGGGACCACAGATACGCAGTATTTT . TRBJ2-3 TRBD2 TRBV27
CASSLGLSGELFF TGTGCCAGCAGCTTAGGGCTCTCCGGGGAGCTGTTTTTT . TRBJ2-2 . TRBV7-8
CASSLDYRVEQFF TGTGCCAGCAGCTTAGATTACAGGGTTGAGCAGTTCTTC . TRBJ2-1 . TRBV11-2
CASSLSGTGGDTIYF TGTGCCAGCAGCCTCTCCGGGACAGGAGGTGACACCATATATTTT few TRBJ1-3 TRBD1 TRBV7-2
CASSFSLSYEQYF TGTGCCAGCAGCTTTTCTCTCAGCTACGAGCAGTACTTC once TRBJ2-7 . TRBV5-5
CASSYSPGRAYEQYF TGTGCCAGCAGTTACTCTCCTGGCAGGGCCTACGAGCAGTACTTC . TRBJ2-7 . TRBV6-5
CASSQGATFGNTIYF TGCGCCAGCAGCCAAGGGGCAACATTTGGAAACACCATATATTTT . TRBJ1-3 . TRBV4-1
CASRQTLSTDTQYF TGTGCCAGCAGGCAGACTCTAAGCACAGATACGCAGTATTTT . TRBJ2-3 . TRBV6-1
CASSSAWSAGADTQYF TGTGCCAGCAGCTCAGCTTGGTCAGCGGGAGCAGATACGCAGTATTTT . TRBJ2-3 TRBD2 TRBV11-2
CASSLTGTAVTGELFF TGTGCCAGCAGCCTCACCGGGACAGCTGTAACCGGGGAGCTGTTTTTT few TRBJ2-2 TRBD1 TRBV28
CASSEGQGNQPQHF TGTGCCAGCAGTGAAGGACAGGGCAATCAGCCCCAGCATTTT . TRBJ1-5 . TRBV2
CASSEAGTANQPQHF TGCGCCAGCAGTGAGGCCGGGACAGCTAATCAGCCCCAGCATTTT once TRBJ1-5 TRBD1 TRBV10-2
CASSTGAGTYNEQFF TGTGCCAGCAGTACAGGAGCGGGGACTTACAATGAGCAGTTCTTC . TRBJ2-1 TRBD2 TRBV25-1
CASSPPWGGIDEQYF TGTGCCAGCAGTCCCCCATGGGGGGGAATCGACGAGCAGTACTTC . TRBJ2-7 TRBD2 TRBV27
CASSPTGPNQPQHF TGTGCCAGCTCACCAACAGGGCCTAATCAGCCCCAGCATTTT . TRBJ1-5 . TRBV18